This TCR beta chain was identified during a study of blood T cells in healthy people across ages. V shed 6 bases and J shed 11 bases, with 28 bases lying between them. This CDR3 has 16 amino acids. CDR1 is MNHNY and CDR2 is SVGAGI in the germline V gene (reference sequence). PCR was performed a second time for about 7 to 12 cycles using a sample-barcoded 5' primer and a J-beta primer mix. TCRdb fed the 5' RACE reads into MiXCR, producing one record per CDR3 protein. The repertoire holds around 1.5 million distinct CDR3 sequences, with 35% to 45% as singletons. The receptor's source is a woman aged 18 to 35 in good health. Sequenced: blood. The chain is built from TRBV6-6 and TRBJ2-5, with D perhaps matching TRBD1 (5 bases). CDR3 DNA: TGTGCCAGCAGCCACTTATACCCCAAGACAGACAATGAGCAGTACTTC. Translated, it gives CASSHLYPKTDNEQYF.